These 6 T cell receptor beta chains originate from one sample sequenced in a study of blood T cells in healthy people across ages. PCR was performed a second time for roughly 7 to 11 cycles using a sample-barcoded 5' primer and a J-beta primer mix. A single record per CDR3 protein comes from TCRdb applying MiXCR to the 5' RACE reads. The sample consists of some 1 million distinct CDR3 sequences, 45% of them appearing once. The sequenced material came from blood. Receptors were obtained from an older woman in good health.

This clonotype has just a few counts. This chain links TRBV5-1 with TRBJ2-7, with D unclear. Trimming removed 1 base from V and 0 bases from J, with 8 bases in between. Germline V gives CDR1 SGHRS, CDR2 YFSETQ. The CDR3 contains 14 residues. The DNA of the CDR3 is TGCGCCAGCAGCTTGATTCCTTCCTCCTACGAGCAGTACTTC. This translates into CASSLIPSSYEQYF.

The chain recombines TRBV28 with TRBJ2-4, with TRBD1 as a possible D gene (6 bases). CDR3 length equals 16 residues. Germline lookup yields CDR1 MDHEN and CDR2 SYDVKM. Deletions cut 4 bases from V and 0 bases from J, with 13 bases between. CDR3 nucleotides: TGTGCCAGCAGTTACGCCGACAGGCTAGCCAAAAACATTCAGTACTTC. It codes for CASSYADRLAKNIQYF.

This chain joins TRBV7-9 and TRBJ1-6, with D unclear. CDR1 and CDR2 (germline): SEHNR, FQNEAQ (reference sequence). The ends were cut back, 1 base at V and 10 bases at J, with 14 bases in the middle. The CDR3 has 15 amino acids. DNA of the CDR3: TGTGCCAGCAGCTTAGGGGCAGGCCTAGGATCACCCCTCCACTTT. Protein product: CASSLGAGLGSPLHF.

The chain links TRBV6-5 to TRBJ2-5; no clear D. Per germline, CDR1 MNHEY and CDR2 SVGAGI. V was trimmed by 2 bases and J by 4 bases, leaving 8 bases between them. This CDR3 contains 13 residues. CDR3 bases: TGTGCCAGCAGTTACGTAGGAACAGAGACCCAGTACTTC. It yields the protein CASSYVGTETQYF.

Only one count was recorded for this clonotype. The V call is TRBV5-1, the J call TRBJ2-7; D unclear. The DNA end is more similar to TRBJ2-5, so the J call may be wrong. CDR1 is SGHRS, CDR2 YFSETQ, per germline. The CDR3 consists of 15 residues. CDR3 nucleotides: TGCGCCAGCAGCTTGGGGGCGGTCGTTCGGGAGACCCAGTACTTC. The encoded protein is CASSLGAVVRETQYF.

This chain uses TRBV2 with TRBJ2-7; 7 bases are a match to TRBD1. J gave up 11 bases and V 2 bases, and 9 bases lay outside the gene matches. Germline V lookup: CDR1 SNHLY, CDR2 FYNNEI. The CDR3 extends over 13 amino acids. CDR3 residues: CASSENRGPLEYF. As DNA, the CDR3 is TGTGCCAGCAGTGAAAACAGGGGACCCTTGGAGTACTTC.